The entry below gives a single TCR beta chain sequence along with its context. These data are taken from a study of cytomegalovirus exposure and HLA in healthy donors. The CDR3 spans 15 residues. The V gene's germline CDR1 is MNHEY and CDR2 SMNVEV (reference sequence). The V segment lost 7 bases and the J segment 9 bases; nucleotides outside the gene matches: 16. Both 60 Vbeta primers and 13 Jbeta primers went into the PCR. Produced via immunoSEQ multiplex PCR; TCRdb's table is partial and in-frame only. The data contain about 110,000 clones, 65% to 80% of them singletons. This clonotype was sampled from a male donor in good health and CMV-seronegative. Sequenced: PBMCs. V usage is TRBV27 and J usage is TRBJ2-3, with 7 positions matching TRBD2. CDR3 sequence: CASTAGESGRRTQYF. The CDR3, as DNA: TGTGCCAGCACCGCGGGAGAATCTGGGCGGCGGACGCAGTATTTT.